A selection of T cell receptor beta chains follows, all from one sample in a study of blood T cell repertoires in COVID-19. Here immunoSEQ multiplex PCR was the method, and the copy in TCRdb shows in-frame clones only, minus some. The sample has some 220,000 clones, approximately 78% seen once. Sequenced material: peripheral blood. Source of these receptors: a woman in her 70s with COVID-19, enrolled during active disease. CDR3s include the opening cysteine and the closing phenylalanine or tryptophan. Fields, in order: V gene, D gene, clone size, J gene, CDR3 DNA, CDR3 protein. D genes are given only for firm matches. Clone size is stated in some rows and not others, as once, few, many or a class when expanded.

V gene: TRBV5-6
D gene: .
clone size: once
J gene: TRBJ1-5
CDR3 DNA: TGTGCCAGCAGCTTGTACGGGTACAATCAGCCCCAGCATTTT
CDR3 protein: CASSLYGYNQPQHF

V gene: TRBV19
D gene: .
clone size: few
J gene: TRBJ1-1
CDR3 DNA: TGTGCCAGTACCCAGCGGGGGTTTGGGTCTGAAGCTTTCTTT
CDR3 protein: CASTQRGFGSEAFF

V gene: TRBV6-2/TRBV6-3
D gene: .
clone size: .
J gene: TRBJ2-1
CDR3 DNA: TGTGCCAGCAGCGTAGTTGGGACTTCTATCGGGAATGAGCAGTTCTTC
CDR3 protein: CASSVVGTSIGNEQFF

V gene: TRBV9
D gene: .
clone size: once
J gene: TRBJ2-1
CDR3 DNA: TGTGCCAGCAGCGTAGGGGGATTCGGACTCAATGAGCAGTTCTTC
CDR3 protein: CASSVGGFGLNEQFF

V gene: TRBV5-4
D gene: TRBD1
clone size: .
J gene: TRBJ2-5
CDR3 DNA: TGTGCCAGCAGCCCGTGGACAGGGGCGGGCCAAGAGACCCAGTACTTC
CDR3 protein: CASSPWTGAGQETQYF

V gene: TRBV2
D gene: .
clone size: .
J gene: TRBJ2-6
CDR3 DNA: TGTGCCAGCACCCTTTCTGGGGCCAACGTCCTGACTTTC
CDR3 protein: CASTLSGANVLTF

V gene: TRBV6-5
D gene: TRBD1
clone size: .
J gene: TRBJ2-7
CDR3 DNA: TGTGCCAGCAGTTCTGACAGGGGATCCTACGAGCAGTACTTC
CDR3 protein: CASSSDRGSYEQYF

V gene: TRBV18
D gene: .
clone size: .
J gene: TRBJ1-4
CDR3 DNA: TGTGCCAGCTCACCCAGTAGGGGTAATAATGAAAAACTGTTTTTT
CDR3 protein: CASSPSRGNNEKLFF

V gene: TRBV5-4
D gene: .
clone size: .
J gene: TRBJ2-6
CDR3 DNA: TGTGCCAGCAGCCCCGAAGGCTCCCTAGCCTCTGGGGCCAACGTCCTGACTTTC
CDR3 protein: CASSPEGSLASGANVLTF

V gene: TRBV3-1/TRBV3-2
D gene: TRBD2
clone size: once
J gene: TRBJ2-5
CDR3 DNA: TGTGCCAGCAGCCTGGGGACTAGCGGAGAAGAGACCCAGTACTTC
CDR3 protein: CASSLGTSGEETQYF

V gene: TRBV11-1
D gene: TRBD1
clone size: .
J gene: TRBJ2-3
CDR3 DNA: TGTGCCAGCAGACCACGGGACAGCCCAACAGATACGCAGTATTTT
CDR3 protein: CASRPRDSPTDTQYF

V gene: TRBV15
D gene: TRBD1
clone size: .
J gene: TRBJ2-7
CDR3 DNA: TGTGCCACCAGCGCCGAATGGGACAGATCCTACGAGCAGTACTTC
CDR3 protein: CATSAEWDRSYEQYF

V gene: TRBV6-2/TRBV6-3
D gene: TRBD2
clone size: .
J gene: TRBJ2-2
CDR3 DNA: TGTGCCAGCAGTAGACTAGCAATCAACACCGGGGAGCTGTTTTTT
CDR3 protein: CASSRLAINTGELFF

V gene: TRBV6-5
D gene: .
clone size: .
J gene: TRBJ1-3
CDR3 DNA: TGTGCCACCGAGAATCGCGGTGGAAACACCATATATTTT
CDR3 protein: CATENRGGNTIYF

V gene: TRBV2
D gene: .
clone size: .
J gene: TRBJ1-1
CDR3 DNA: TGTGCCAGCAGTGAACGGGTAAACACTGAAGCTTTCTTT
CDR3 protein: CASSERVNTEAFF

V gene: TRBV24-1
D gene: .
clone size: .
J gene: TRBJ2-7
CDR3 DNA: TGTGCCACCAGTGACCCCCGGCGGGTACCCTACGAGCAGTACTTC
CDR3 protein: CATSDPRRVPYEQYF

V gene: TRBV19
D gene: .
clone size: .
J gene: TRBJ1-6
CDR3 DNA: TGTGCCAGTAGTATCGGGGGTTCACCCCTCCACTTT
CDR3 protein: CASSIGGSPLHF

V gene: TRBV19
D gene: TRBD2
clone size: .
J gene: TRBJ2-7
CDR3 DNA: TGTGCCAGTAGTATAGCCAGCGGGGGGACCTACGAGCAGTACTTC
CDR3 protein: CASSIASGGTYEQYF

V gene: TRBV2
D gene: .
clone size: .
J gene: TRBJ2-7
CDR3 DNA: TGTGCCAGCAGTGACGAAATGGGGCCCTACGAGCAGTACTTC
CDR3 protein: CASSDEMGPYEQYF

V gene: TRBV6-2/TRBV6-3
D gene: TRBD1
clone size: .
J gene: TRBJ2-7
CDR3 DNA: TGTGCCAGCAGTTATCCGGGACAGGGGTCCTACGAGCAGTACTTC
CDR3 protein: CASSYPGQGSYEQYF

V gene: TRBV5-6
D gene: TRBD1
clone size: .
J gene: TRBJ2-7
CDR3 DNA: TGTGCCAGCAGTAACGACAGGGAGATTCTCACCTACGAGCAGTACTTC
CDR3 protein: CASSNDREILTYEQYF

V gene: TRBV6-2/TRBV6-3
D gene: .
clone size: .
J gene: TRBJ2-3
CDR3 DNA: TGTGCCAGCAGTTCCCAGAGGGATGATACGCAGTATTTT
CDR3 protein: CASSSQRDDTQYF

V gene: TRBV27
D gene: .
clone size: .
J gene: TRBJ1-6
CDR3 DNA: TGTGCCAGCGTTAATCAGGGTTATGGGGGAGGACCACCCCTCCACTTT
CDR3 protein: CASVNQGYGGGPPLHF

V gene: TRBV28
D gene: .
clone size: .
J gene: TRBJ1-2
CDR3 DNA: TGTGCCACTCTAATCCTCGGGGTTGGTTACACCTTC
CDR3 protein: CATLILGVGYTF

V gene: TRBV15
D gene: .
clone size: .
J gene: TRBJ1-3
CDR3 DNA: TGTGCCACCAGCATATCCGTAGGGGCTGCTGGAAACACCATATATTTT
CDR3 protein: CATSISVGAAGNTIYF

V gene: TRBV7-6
D gene: .
clone size: .
J gene: TRBJ2-7
CDR3 DNA: TGTGCCAGCAGCTTAGAGGGCGCGGGATACTACGAGCAGTACTTC
CDR3 protein: CASSLEGAGYYEQYF

V gene: TRBV18
D gene: .
clone size: .
J gene: TRBJ1-2
CDR3 DNA: TGTGCCAGCTCACCACGTGGGACACCCTTTTCTAACTATGGCTACACCTTC
CDR3 protein: CASSPRGTPFSNYGYTF

V gene: TRBV2
D gene: .
clone size: .
J gene: TRBJ2-3
CDR3 DNA: TGTGCCAGCAGACAGGGTATAGATACGCAGTATTTT
CDR3 protein: CASRQGIDTQYF

V gene: TRBV7-3
D gene: .
clone size: .
J gene: TRBJ2-5
CDR3 DNA: TGTGCCAGCAGCTTAAACAGACAAGAGACCCAGTACTTC
CDR3 protein: CASSLNRQETQYF

V gene: TRBV7-2
D gene: TRBD2
clone size: .
J gene: TRBJ2-7
CDR3 DNA: TGTGCCAGCAGCTCTCCGAGGACTAGCGCCTATGAGCAGTACTTC
CDR3 protein: CASSSPRTSAYEQYF

V gene: TRBV6-6
D gene: .
clone size: .
J gene: TRBJ1-6
CDR3 DNA: TGTGCCAGCTTCCTGGGCCAGGCCTTTCATTCACCCCTCCACTTT
CDR3 protein: CASFLGQAFHSPLHF

V gene: TRBV6-5
D gene: .
clone size: .
J gene: TRBJ1-2
CDR3 DNA: TGTGCCAGCAGTTACTCATTGGGTGCCCCAGGTGGCTACACCTTC
CDR3 protein: CASSYSLGAPGGYTF

V gene: TRBV25-1
D gene: .
clone size: once
J gene: TRBJ1-4
CDR3 DNA: TGTGCCAGCAGTGAAGCGTATCAGGGGAAGGGAAAACTGTTTTTT
CDR3 protein: CASSEAYQGKGKLFF

V gene: TRBV11-2
D gene: TRBD2
clone size: .
J gene: TRBJ2-3
CDR3 DNA: TGTGCCAGCAGACGTAGCGGGAGGGCCGGGAATCGAGATACGCAGTATTTT
CDR3 protein: CASRRSGRAGNRDTQYF

V gene: TRBV3-1/TRBV3-2
D gene: .
clone size: .
J gene: TRBJ1-3
CDR3 DNA: TGTGCCAGCAGCCATCGGGATTCCTGGGGTAACACCATATATTTT
CDR3 protein: CASSHRDSWGNTIYF

V gene: TRBV5-5
D gene: TRBD2
clone size: once
J gene: TRBJ2-1
CDR3 DNA: TGTGCCAGCAGCTCAGCGGCTAGCGGATACAATGAGCAGTTCTTC
CDR3 protein: CASSSAASGYNEQFF

V gene: TRBV19
D gene: .
clone size: .
J gene: TRBJ2-7
CDR3 DNA: TGTGCCAGTAGTCGATCACAGGGACGAGGTAACGAGCAGTACTTC
CDR3 protein: CASSRSQGRGNEQYF

V gene: TRBV5-5
D gene: TRBD2
clone size: .
J gene: TRBJ2-7
CDR3 DNA: TGTGCCAGCAGCGAGACTAGCGGGAGGGCTTACGAGCAGTACTTC
CDR3 protein: CASSETSGRAYEQYF

V gene: TRBV24-1
D gene: TRBD1
clone size: .
J gene: TRBJ2-7
CDR3 DNA: TGTGCCACCAGTGACCGGGGACAGGGGAGCGAGCAGTACTTC
CDR3 protein: CATSDRGQGSEQYF

V gene: TRBV12-3/TRBV12-4
D gene: .
clone size: .
J gene: TRBJ2-1
CDR3 DNA: TGTGCCAGCAGCCAAAGCCCTAGAAATGAGCAGTTCTTC
CDR3 protein: CASSQSPRNEQFF

V gene: TRBV4-1
D gene: .
clone size: .
J gene: TRBJ2-1
CDR3 DNA: TGCGCCAGCAGCCAAGAATATGGCCACCGAAGCTCCTACAATGAGCAGTTCTTC
CDR3 protein: CASSQEYGHRSSYNEQFF

V gene: TRBV6-5
D gene: .
clone size: .
J gene: TRBJ2-7
CDR3 DNA: TGTGCCAGCAGACCATCAAGGGCAGGGGGGTACGAGCAGTACTTC
CDR3 protein: CASRPSRAGGYEQYF

V gene: TRBV6-1
D gene: .
clone size: .
J gene: TRBJ1-1
CDR3 DNA: TGTGCCAGCAGTGAAGCTCCAGGGGTAGGTACTGAAGCTTTCTTT
CDR3 protein: CASSEAPGVGTEAFF

V gene: TRBV5-6
D gene: TRBD2
clone size: .
J gene: TRBJ2-7
CDR3 DNA: TGTGCCAGCAGTGCCGGGAGGACCCTGGGGGAGCAGTACTTC
CDR3 protein: CASSAGRTLGEQYF

V gene: TRBV7-2
D gene: TRBD2
clone size: once
J gene: TRBJ2-2
CDR3 DNA: TGTGCCAGCAGCTTAGATCGAGCGGGAGGGTCCACCGGGGAGCTGTTTTTT
CDR3 protein: CASSLDRAGGSTGELFF

V gene: TRBV25-1
D gene: .
clone size: .
J gene: TRBJ2-5
CDR3 DNA: TGTGCCAGCAGTGAACCCAACCAAGAGACCCAGTACTTC
CDR3 protein: CASSEPNQETQYF

V gene: TRBV7-2
D gene: .
clone size: .
J gene: TRBJ2-7
CDR3 DNA: TGTGCCAGCAGCGGGCTACCACGAGGAGGGTGGAGCTACGAGCAGTACTTC
CDR3 protein: CASSGLPRGGWSYEQYF

V gene: TRBV19
D gene: TRBD1
clone size: .
J gene: TRBJ2-1
CDR3 DNA: TGTGCCAGTAGTATGGGACAGGGGGCCTACAATGAGCAGTTCTTC
CDR3 protein: CASSMGQGAYNEQFF

V gene: TRBV6-5
D gene: .
clone size: many
J gene: TRBJ2-7
CDR3 DNA: TGTGCCAGCAGACCCGGGGACACTAGCTCCTACGAGCAGTACTTC
CDR3 protein: CASRPGDTSSYEQYF

V gene: TRBV28
D gene: TRBD2
clone size: .
J gene: TRBJ2-5
CDR3 DNA: TGTGCCAGCAGCTTAGCGGGAGTTTCGGAGACCCAGTACTTC
CDR3 protein: CASSLAGVSETQYF